This T cell receptor beta chain was sequenced during a study of cytomegalovirus exposure and HLA in healthy donors. Study outcomes and limitations: Roughly even sequencing depth across donors was the assumption behind the presence/absence analyses. Further analysis was carried out later, and it showed several of the most significant clusters appearing linked to common viral pathogens. Relative to the approximately 670-donor mean, N-insertions were reportedly fewer in an Asian-associated ancestry cluster in a later analysis. Only CMV serostatus was available as immune exposure information.

The PCR employed 60 Vbeta primers together with 13 Jbeta primers. Clones were sequenced by immunoSEQ multiplex PCR, and TCRdb holds only the in-frame ones, with some missing. The listing contains some 70,000 clones. On this clone itself: The antigen remains undetermined.

V lost 4 bases and J 4 bases, leaving 16 bases between the germline ends. Germline CDR1 SGHTA, CDR2 FQGNSA. The CDR3 sequence is 15 residues long. V is TRBV7-2 and J is TRBJ2-5; maybe TRBD1 (5 bases). The TCR comes from a man in his forties in good health and CMV-seronegative. The sequencing input was PBMCs. CDR3: CASSSPVAGLETQYF. Here the CDR3 DNA reads TGTGCCAGCAGCTCCCCCGTTGCAGGGTTAGAGACCCAGTACTTC.